This is a list of T cell receptor beta chains from one sample in a study of human T cells and chemical hapten exposure. In TCRdb, the RACE reads were re-called with MiXCR into one record per CDR3 protein. The sample includes 95,000 to 150,000 distinct CDR3 sequences, roughly 12% of them seen just once. The sequenced sample was whole blood, obtained in connection with sensitization to the hapten diphenylcyclopropenone (DPC). The source of these receptors is a woman aged 45 to 65 with alopecia areata. Some clones in this sample may be carry-over from other donors' samples. CDR3s include the opening cysteine and the closing phenylalanine or tryptophan. The order of the fields is CDR3 DNA, CDR3 protein, D gene, clone size, V gene, J gene. D genes are given only for firm matches. Size is omitted from some rows. Given values are once, few, many or a class for expanded clones.

cdr3_nt: TGCGCCAGCAGCCCGACAGGGACCCAAGAGACCCAGTACTTC; cdr3_aa: CASSPTGTQETQYF; d_call: TRBD1; clone_size: .; v_call: TRBV5-1; j_call: TRBJ2-5
cdr3_nt: TGTGCCAGCAGCCAGGGGTTCGTTAATGAAAAACTGTTTTTT; cdr3_aa: CASSQGFVNEKLFF; d_call: .; clone_size: few; v_call: TRBV14; j_call: TRBJ1-4
cdr3_nt: TGTGCCGGGCGCCGGGAGGGATCCTACAATGAGCAGTTCTTC; cdr3_aa: CAGRREGSYNEQFF; d_call: TRBD2; clone_size: .; v_call: TRBV30; j_call: TRBJ2-1
cdr3_nt: TGTGCCAGTAGCCGAAGGACCGGGACTAGCGGGAGCGGGTATCAAGAGACCCAGTACTTC; cdr3_aa: CASSRRTGTSGSGYQETQYF; d_call: TRBD2; clone_size: .; v_call: TRBV19; j_call: TRBJ2-5
cdr3_nt: TGTGCCAGCAGCACTAGCGGGAGAGACCAAGAGACCCAGTACTTC; cdr3_aa: CASSTSGRDQETQYF; d_call: TRBD2; clone_size: .; v_call: TRBV5-4; j_call: TRBJ2-5
cdr3_nt: TGTGCCATCAGCCGGGGACTAGCGGGAGAGGCAGATACGCAGTATTTT; cdr3_aa: CAISRGLAGEADTQYF; d_call: TRBD2; clone_size: .; v_call: TRBV10-3; j_call: TRBJ2-3
cdr3_nt: TGTGCCAGCACCAGGGAGAACACTGAAGCTTTCTTT; cdr3_aa: CASTRENTEAFF; d_call: .; clone_size: .; v_call: TRBV2; j_call: TRBJ1-1
cdr3_nt: TGCAGCGTTGCATGGGCCTTCCCAGAGACCCAGTACTTC; cdr3_aa: CSVAWAFPETQYF; d_call: .; clone_size: many; v_call: TRBV29-1; j_call: TRBJ2-5
cdr3_nt: TGTGCCACCAGCAGGACTAGCGGGGGTGTTAATGAGCAGTTCTTC; cdr3_aa: CATSRTSGGVNEQFF; d_call: TRBD2; clone_size: .; v_call: TRBV15; j_call: TRBJ2-1
cdr3_nt: TGCAGTGCTCAAGGACATGACGCGAACACCGGGGAGCTGTTTTTT; cdr3_aa: CSAQGHDANTGELFF; d_call: .; clone_size: many; v_call: TRBV20-1; j_call: TRBJ2-2
cdr3_nt: TGTGCCAGCAGCATCTCAACAGGGAGCACTGAAGCTTTCTTT; cdr3_aa: CASSISTGSTEAFF; d_call: .; clone_size: few; v_call: TRBV7-2; j_call: TRBJ1-1
cdr3_nt: TGTGCCACCCGTCAGGGTCTGAGCACAGATACGCAGTATTTT; cdr3_aa: CATRQGLSTDTQYF; d_call: .; clone_size: few; v_call: TRBV6-4; j_call: TRBJ2-3
cdr3_nt: TGCAGCGTTGGACAGCCGCTAGCGGGAGCGAGCAATGAGCAGTTCTTC; cdr3_aa: CSVGQPLAGASNEQFF; d_call: TRBD2; clone_size: .; v_call: TRBV29-1; j_call: TRBJ2-1
cdr3_nt: TGCGCCAGCAGTACCGGACAGGAGGGAGATACGCAGTATTTT; cdr3_aa: CASSTGQEGDTQYF; d_call: .; clone_size: many; v_call: TRBV5-1; j_call: TRBJ2-3
cdr3_nt: TGTGCCAGCAGCGTCGATGACTCCGAGGATGAGCAGTTCTTC; cdr3_aa: CASSVDDSEDEQFF; d_call: .; clone_size: few; v_call: TRBV9; j_call: TRBJ2-1
cdr3_nt: TGTGCCAGCAGCTTGGGAGACAGGGTTTCTAACTATGGCTACACCTTC; cdr3_aa: CASSLGDRVSNYGYTF; d_call: TRBD1; clone_size: .; v_call: TRBV5-4; j_call: TRBJ1-2
cdr3_nt: TGTGCCAGCAGCGTAGAGGCTACGACAGGTTATAGGTATGGCTACACCTTC; cdr3_aa: CASSVEATTGYRYGYTF; d_call: .; clone_size: few; v_call: TRBV9; j_call: TRBJ1-2
cdr3_nt: TGTGCCAGCAGCCCAGACACCTCTGGGGCCAACGTCCTGACTTTC; cdr3_aa: CASSPDTSGANVLTF; d_call: .; clone_size: many; v_call: TRBV3-1; j_call: TRBJ2-6
cdr3_nt: TGTGCCAGCATCGGTTTCGGACGGAATAGCAATCAGCCCCAGCATTTT; cdr3_aa: CASIGFGRNSNQPQHF; d_call: .; clone_size: few; v_call: TRBV6-1; j_call: TRBJ1-5
cdr3_nt: TGTGCCAGCAGTCCCCCGGGACAGACCTACGAGCAGTACTTC; cdr3_aa: CASSPPGQTYEQYF; d_call: TRBD1; clone_size: .; v_call: TRBV28; j_call: TRBJ2-7
cdr3_nt: TGCAGTGCCAACCTCCCCACGGGTATCGTTGGGACCCAGTACTTC; cdr3_aa: CSANLPTGIVGTQYF; d_call: .; clone_size: few; v_call: TRBV20-1; j_call: TRBJ2-5
cdr3_nt: TGTGCCAGCAGGGTTAATGGGGGAAGCGGAGGCTATGGCTACACCTTC; cdr3_aa: CASRVNGGSGGYGYTF; d_call: .; clone_size: few; v_call: TRBV7-2; j_call: TRBJ1-2
cdr3_nt: TGTGCCAGCAGTTACTCGCCAGGAGGCTCCTACGAGCAGTACTTC; cdr3_aa: CASSYSPGGSYEQYF; d_call: .; clone_size: .; v_call: TRBV6-5; j_call: TRBJ2-7
cdr3_nt: TGTGCCAGCAGACTCGCAATGGAAGCTTTCTTT; cdr3_aa: CASRLAMEAFF; d_call: .; clone_size: .; v_call: TRBV12-3/TRBV12-4; j_call: TRBJ1-1